These T cell receptor beta chains were read from a single sample in a study of blood T cell repertoires in COVID-19. Libraries were prepared by immunoSEQ multiplex PCR; TCRdb keeps only in-frame clonotypes and omits some of them. The sample includes hundreds of thousands of clones, about 82% seen only once; the top ten take roughly 5.2%. Specimen: peripheral blood. All receptors come from an elderly woman with COVID-19, enrolled during active disease. CDR3s include the opening cysteine and the closing phenylalanine or tryptophan. A D gene is named only where the DNA matches it firmly. Size tells how often a clone was seen (once, few, many) or the class of an expanded clone, and some rows leave it out.

CDR3aa | CDR3nt | j_gene | len | d_gene | v_gene | abundance
CASSVPRDTQYF | TGTGCCAGCAGCGTACCGCGAGATACGCAGTATTTT | TRBJ2-3 | 12 | NA | TRBV9 | NA
CASSQWDRVSKGYTF | TGTGCCAGCAGCCAGTGGGACAGGGTTTCGAAAGGCTACACCTTC | TRBJ1-2 | 15 | TRBD1 | TRBV3-1/TRBV3-2 | NA
CAWGSSGNTIYF | TGTGCCTGGGGCAGCTCTGGAAACACCATATATTTT | TRBJ1-3 | 12 | NA | TRBV30 | NA
CATSDLREGDTQYF | TGTGCCACCAGTGATTTACGGGAGGGAGATACGCAGTATTTT | TRBJ2-3 | 14 | TRBD2 | TRBV24-1 | NA
CASRARQNTEAFF | TGTGCCAGCAGGGCCCGACAGAACACTGAAGCTTTCTTT | TRBJ1-1 | 13 | NA | TRBV2 | NA
CASSHTGMNSPLHF | TGTGCCAGCAGCCATACAGGGATGAATTCACCCCTCCACTTT | TRBJ1-6 | 14 | NA | TRBV3-1/TRBV3-2 | NA
CASSPWTGENTEAFF | TGTGCCAGCTCCCCCTGGACAGGGGAAAACACTGAAGCTTTCTTT | TRBJ1-1 | 15 | TRBD1 | TRBV18 | few
CASSDDRDGETQYF | TGTGCCAGCAGTGACGACAGGGACGGGGAGACCCAGTACTTC | TRBJ2-5 | 14 | TRBD1 | TRBV4-2 | NA
CASSDMNTEAFF | TGTGCCAGCAGTGACATGAACACTGAAGCTTTCTTT | TRBJ1-1 | 12 | NA | TRBV6-1 | NA
CASSTAGVPGETQYF | TGTGCCAGCAGCACGGCAGGGGTGCCGGGAGAGACCCAGTACTTC | TRBJ2-5 | 15 | NA | TRBV7-2 | once
CASSPPMGEGGYTF | TGTGCCAGCTCACCACCGATGGGCGAGGGAGGCTACACCTTC | TRBJ1-2 | 14 | NA | TRBV18 | NA
CASSLAPGQGSAGEKLFF | TGTGCCAGCAGCTTAGCGCCGGGACAGGGTTCGGCGGGTGAAAAACTGTTTTTT | TRBJ1-4 | 18 | TRBD1 | TRBV7-9 | NA
CASKLRAPPGDTEAFF | TGTGCCAGTAAACTTCGGGCCCCGCCGGGGGACACTGAAGCTTTCTTT | TRBJ1-1 | 16 | NA | TRBV19 | NA
CSVVYTEAFF | TGCAGCGTTGTCTACACTGAAGCTTTCTTT | TRBJ1-1 | 10 | NA | TRBV29-1 | once
CATSAYSSGGLDEQFF | TGTGCCACCAGTGCGTACTCTAGCGGGGGTTTAGATGAGCAGTTCTTC | TRBJ2-1 | 16 | TRBD2 | TRBV24-1 | NA
CASMRDSASNQPQHF | TGTGCCAGTATGCGGGACAGCGCGAGCAATCAGCCCCAGCATTTT | TRBJ1-5 | 15 | TRBD1 | TRBV19 | NA
CASSGASVPNQPQHF | TGTGCCAGCAGTGGGGCCTCAGTGCCTAATCAGCCCCAGCATTTT | TRBJ1-5 | 15 | NA | TRBV2 | NA
CASSLGGSGSYNEQFF | TGTGCCAGCAGCTTGGGTGGGTCAGGGTCTTACAATGAGCAGTTCTTC | TRBJ2-1 | 16 | NA | TRBV28 | NA
CASSLAGRGLDGYTF | TGCGCCAGCAGCTTGGCGGGCAGGGGGCTCGATGGCTACACCTTC | TRBJ1-2 | 15 | TRBD1 | TRBV5-1 | once
CASSSTLAGVEGAKNIQYF | TGTGCCAGCAGCTCAACCCTAGCGGGGGTCGAAGGGGCCAAAAACATTCAGTACTTC | TRBJ2-4 | 19 | TRBD2 | TRBV7-9 | NA
CASSFNGVANYGYTF | TGTGCCAGCAGTTTCAACGGGGTAGCAAACTATGGCTACACCTTC | TRBJ1-2 | 15 | NA | TRBV6-2/TRBV6-3 | NA
CASSQAQQERVGNQPQHF | TGTGCCAGCAGCCAAGCTCAACAGGAAAGGGTGGGCAATCAGCCCCAGCATTTT | TRBJ1-5 | 18 | NA | TRBV3-1/TRBV3-2 | NA
CASSQAWQVGSEAFF | TGTGCCAGCAGCCAGGCATGGCAGGTCGGTTCTGAAGCTTTCTTT | TRBJ1-1 | 15 | NA | TRBV3-1/TRBV3-2 | NA
CASSGGRLAGNTGELFF | TGTGCCAGCAGTGGTGGGAGACTAGCGGGTAACACCGGGGAGCTGTTTTTT | TRBJ2-2 | 17 | TRBD2 | TRBV6-1 | once
CASSLGGQGVTGNTIYF | TGTGCCAGCAGCTTGGGGGGCCAGGGGGTCACTGGAAACACCATATATTTT | TRBJ1-3 | 17 | TRBD1 | TRBV5-4 | once